Listed below are T cell receptor beta chains from one sample, sequenced in a study of OX40 agonist ivuxolimab in advanced cancers. Assay used: immunoSEQ multiplex PCR; TCRdb lists only in-frame clones, some missing. The sample records about 24,000 clones, approximately 80% being singletons. Sequencing used CD4+ or CD8+ T cells sorted from blood, obtained in a trial of the OX40 agonist ivuxolimab. The receptors here all came from an adult with an advanced solid tumor such as melanoma, head and neck, liver or kidney cancer. The CDR3 runs from the conserved cysteine through the conserved F or W. A D gene is named only where the DNA matches it firmly. Expanded clones get a size class; other rows say once, few or many, or leave the size out.

once	TRBV30	-	TRBJ1-6	CAWSSYWGDNSPLHF	TGTGCCTGGAGTTCGTACTGGGGGGATAATTCACCCCTCCACTTT
-	TRBV9	TRBD1	TRBJ2-5	CASSLGQGRETQYF	TGTGCCAGCAGCCTCGGACAGGGACGGGAGACCCAGTACTTC
-	TRBV4-1	-	TRBJ1-1	CASSQERGRGMNTEAFF	TGCGCCAGCAGCCAAGAACGTGGAAGGGGGATGAACACTGAAGCTTTCTTT
few	TRBV19	-	TRBJ2-7	CASSRDTYSYEQYF	TGTGCCAGTAGCCGTGACACCTACTCCTACGAGCAGTACTTC
-	TRBV7-2	-	TRBJ2-3	CASSLGADTQYF	TGTGCCAGCAGCTTAGGGGCAGATACGCAGTATTTT
few	TRBV7-2	TRBD1	TRBJ1-5	CASSSTGASQPQHF	TGTGCCAGCAGCTCGACAGGGGCCAGCCAGCCCCAGCATTTT
-	TRBV5-5	-	TRBJ1-1	CASSQQTANTEAFF	TGTGCCAGCAGCCAGCAGACAGCGAACACTGAAGCTTTCTTT
-	TRBV29-1	-	TRBJ2-7	CSVGSDTQYF	TGCAGCGTTGGGTCGGACACACAGTACTTC
-	TRBV9	TRBD1	TRBJ1-4	CASSVESGGFEKLFF	TGTGCCAGCAGCGTAGAGTCAGGGGGCTTTGAAAAACTGTTTTTT
-	TRBV11-1	TRBD1	TRBJ2-3	CASSLGTGDVDTQYF	TGTGCCAGCAGCTTAGGTACAGGGGACGTGGATACGCAGTATTTT
once	TRBV6-1	-	TRBJ2-7	CASSEEPYGRYEQYF	TGTGCCAGCAGTGAAGAACCTTACGGCCGCTACGAGCAGTACTTC
-	TRBV9	-	TRBJ2-2	CASSPTLVHGELFF	TGTGCCAGCAGCCCCACTCTTGTTCATGGGGAGCTGTTTTTT
once	TRBV29-1	TRBD1	TRBJ2-5	CSVDPGTGGGETQYF	TGCAGCGTCGATCCCGGGACAGGGGGCGGAGAGACCCAGTACTTC
few	TRBV6-4	TRBD1	TRBJ2-3	CASSVAGGTDTQYF	TGTGCCAGCAGTGTGGCAGGGGGAACAGATACGCAGTATTTT
-	TRBV7-2	-	TRBJ2-4	CASSPDLEYIQYF	TGTGCCAGCAGCCCCGACCTGGAGTACATTCAGTACTTC
-	TRBV5-4	-	TRBJ1-2	CASSPVDNFYGYTF	TGTGCCAGCAGCCCGGTAGACAATTTTTATGGCTACACCTTC
-	TRBV19	TRBD1	TRBJ1-5	CASSARTGHGQPQHF	TGTGCCAGTAGTGCCCGGACAGGGCACGGTCAGCCCCAGCATTTT
-	TRBV6-1	-	TRBJ1-4	CASSPRPATNEKLFF	TGTGCCAGCAGTCCTAGACCTGCAACTAATGAAAAACTGTTTTTT
-	TRBV11-2	-	TRBJ1-6	CASSLDGSYNSPLHF	TGTGCCAGCAGCTTAGACGGCTCCTATAATTCACCCCTCCACTTT
few	TRBV5-1	TRBD1	TRBJ2-3	CASSLVSGGLDTQYF	TGCGCCAGCAGCTTGGTTTCAGGGGGCCTAGATACGCAGTATTTT
-	TRBV7-2	-	TRBJ2-5	CASSFQQRTQETQYF	TGTGCCAGCAGCTTTCAGCAGCGAACCCAAGAGACCCAGTACTTC
-	TRBV7-9	TRBD1	TRBJ1-3	CASSLQGALGNTIYF	TGTGCCAGCAGCTTGCAGGGGGCGCTTGGAAACACCATATATTTT
-	TRBV5-1	-	TRBJ1-4	CASSYSNEKLFF	TGCGCCAGCAGCTACAGTAATGAAAAACTGTTTTTT
-	TRBV9	TRBD1	TRBJ2-5	CASSGHRGREETQYF	TGTGCCAGCAGCGGTCACAGGGGGCGGGAGGAGACCCAGTACTTC
-	TRBV6-1	TRBD1	TRBJ1-2	CASSARQGPNYGYTF	TGTGCCAGCAGTGCCCGACAGGGCCCTAACTATGGCTACACCTTC
-	TRBV5-4	TRBD2	TRBJ2-2	CASSRVRGDAGELFF	TGTGCCAGCAGCCGAGTTCGGGGGGACGCCGGGGAGCTGTTTTTT
-	TRBV10-2	-	TRBJ1-3	CASSEPFRSGNTIYF	TGCGCCAGCAGTGAGCCGTTCAGGTCCGGAAACACCATATATTTT
few	TRBV28	-	TRBJ2-5	CASSKSRAQETQYF	TGTGCCAGCAGCAAGAGTAGGGCCCAAGAGACCCAGTACTTC
-	TRBV20-1	-	TRBJ2-7	CSALGGLEQYF	TGCAGTGCTCTGGGCGGATTGGAGCAGTACTTC
once	TRBV7-6	-	TRBJ2-7	CASSLIEGYEQYF	TGTGCCAGCAGCTTAATCGAGGGCTACGAGCAGTACTTC
-	TRBV6-5	-	TRBJ1-2	CASSYGQIYGYTF	TGTGCCAGCAGTTACGGGCAGATCTATGGCTACACCTTC
-	TRBV6-1	-	TRBJ2-2	CASSESWTGELFF	TGTGCCAGCAGTGAATCTTGGACCGGGGAGCTGTTTTTT
-	TRBV11-3	TRBD2	TRBJ2-1	CASSLVQGLAGGNEQFF	TGTGCCAGCAGCTTAGTTCAGGGACTAGCGGGGGGCAATGAGCAGTTCTTC
-	TRBV6-5	-	TRBJ1-2	CASSYDRFRYTF	TGTGCCAGCAGTTACGACAGGTTTCGCTACACCTTC
-	TRBV7-2	-	TRBJ2-7	CASSPLYEQYF	TGTGCCAGCAGCCCCCTTTACGAGCAGTACTTC
-	TRBV11-3	-	TRBJ2-7	CASSLEGAHYEQYF	TGTGCCAGCAGCTTAGAAGGGGCCCATTACGAGCAGTACTTC
once	TRBV12-5	-	TRBJ1-5	CASGSQGRKDIAGQPQHF	TGTGCTAGTGGTTCTCAGGGAAGGAAAGATATAGCAGGTCAGCCCCAGCATTTT
once	TRBV29-1	-	TRBJ2-3	CSAGRPTTDTQYF	TGCAGCGCCGGGCGACCAACAACAGATACGCAGTATTTT
-	TRBV5-1	-	TRBJ2-3	CASSLARLGDTQYF	TGCGCCAGCAGCTTGGCCAGGCTAGGGGATACGCAGTATTTT
-	TRBV29-1	TRBD1	TRBJ2-2	CSVRDRQKENRANTGELFF	TGCAGCGTTCGGGACAGGCAAAAAGAAAACCGCGCGAACACCGGGGAGCTGTTTTTT
-	TRBV19	TRBD2	TRBJ2-1	CASNMGGVYNEQFF	TGTGCCAGTAATATGGGGGGGGTATACAATGAGCAGTTCTTC
-	TRBV7-9	TRBD1	TRBJ2-4	CASSSQGARAKNIQYF	TGTGCCAGCAGCTCGCAGGGGGCGCGAGCCAAAAACATTCAGTACTTC
-	TRBV9	TRBD1	TRBJ1-2	CASSIGRTGNYGYTF	TGTGCCAGCAGCATAGGACGGACAGGGAACTATGGCTACACCTTC
-	TRBV28	-	TRBJ2-1	CASSLGGLEEQFF	TGTGCCAGCAGCCTAGGAGGGCTGGAGGAGCAGTTCTTC